This entry lists 31 T cell receptor beta chains sequenced from one sample in a study of control samples from healthy donors and cancer patients. Sequencing was performed with immunoSEQ multiplex PCR; in TCRdb, only in-frame clones are kept and a portion is missing. Among about 160,000 clones listed, about 93% were seen once. What was sequenced was blood. The receptors originated from a woman under 40 in good health.

This clone was recorded only once. This chain connects TRBV6-6 to TRBJ2-3; no clear D. Between the trimmed V and J ends, which lost 7 bases and 2 bases, there was a span of 10 bases. CDR3 length equals 13 residues. Germline CDR1 reads MNHNY; CDR2 reads SVGAGI (reference sequence). CDR3 protein: CASTRASTDTQYF. CDR3 sequence (DNA): TGTGCCAGCACTAGGGCCTCCACAGATACGCAGTATTTT.

The gene calls are TRBV28 and TRBJ1-2; 9 bases agree with TRBD1. J was trimmed by 7 bases and V by 5 bases; bases with no gene match: 2. Germline-derived CDR1 and CDR2 are MDHEN and SYDVKM. The CDR3 sequence is 12 residues long. CDR3 region: CASSVDRGGYTF. The CDR3 DNA reads as TGTGCCAGCAGTGTGGACAGGGGTGGCTACACCTTC.

The rearrangement links TRBV1 to TRBJ2-3; the listed D gene, TRBD1, was not tested against the DNA. TRBV1 is classified as a pseudogene. The CDR3 extends over 15 amino acids. CDR3 amino acids: CTSSHRDRSTDTQYF. CDR3 sequence (DNA): TGCACCAGCAGCCATCGCGACAGGAGCACAGATACGCAGTATTTT.

The chain carries TRBV19 and TRBJ2-7; D unresolved. V shed 3 bases and J shed 3 bases, with 15 bases lying between them. CDR1 LNHDA and CDR2 SQIVND come from the germline V gene (reference sequence). The CDR3 extends over 15 amino acids. This CDR3 reads CASSIFGSPHYEQYF. Written as DNA, the CDR3 is TGTGCCAGTAGTATTTTTGGCTCTCCCCACTACGAGCAGTACTTC.

This clone showed up just a few times. The chain couples TRBV19 to TRBJ2-1; D uncertain. The length of the CDR3 is 12 residues. V was pared by 1 base and J by 3 bases, with 1 base between. Germline CDR1 LNHDA, CDR2 SQIVND (reference sequence). CDR3 sequence: CASSIVYNEQFF. CDR3 DNA sequence: TGTGCCAGTAGTATAGTCTACAATGAGCAGTTCTTC.

This sequence joins TRBV4-3 and TRBJ1-1, with 9 bases identical to TRBD1. CDR1 is LGHNA, CDR2 YSLEER, per germline. The CDR3 spans 13 residues. V was pared by 4 bases and J by 3 bases, with 0 bases of the junction left unmatched. CDR3 amino acids: CASSRDRDTEAFF. The CDR3 DNA is TGCGCCAGCAGCCGGGACAGGGACACTGAAGCTTTCTTT.

This sequence joins TRBV7-2 and TRBJ2-7; D may be TRBD1 or TRBD2 (7 bases each). Germline CDR1 and CDR2: SGHTA and FQGNSA. CDR3 size: 16 residues. Trimming removed 3 bases at V and 3 bases at J, with 18 bases between. Here the CDR3 DNA reads TGTGCCAGCAGCTTTAGACGCGGGGGACAGTACTACGAGCAGTACTTC. Translating gives CASSFRRGGQYYEQYF.

The V call is TRBV19, the J call TRBJ2-7; no definite D call. Trimming stripped 3 bases from V and 0 bases from J, with 9 bases between. The CDR3 is 14 residues long. Germline V gene sequence: CDR1 LNHDA, CDR2 SQIVND (reference sequence). CDR3 sequence: CASSIRGTSYEQYF. The CDR3 DNA reads as TGTGCCAGTAGTATCCGTGGCACCTCCTACGAGCAGTACTTC.

The chain recombines TRBV7-2 with TRBJ2-1; TRBD1 agrees at 7 bases. The CDR3 totals 15 residues. Trimming cost V 3 bases and J 2 bases; bases outside gene matches: 4. The germline gives CDR1 SGHTA, CDR2 FQGNSA. In nucleotides, the CDR3 is TGTGCCAGCAGCTTCGACAGGGCAGCCTACAATGAGCAGTTCTTC. As protein: CASSFDRAAYNEQFF.

V usage is TRBV6-2 or TRBV6-3 and J usage is TRBJ1-4; D gene ambiguous. CDR1 is MNHEY and CDR2 is SVGEGT in the germline V gene. The CDR3 consists of 17 residues. The germline V and J ends were trimmed by 2 bases and 0 bases, with 13 bases remaining between them. The CDR3 nucleotides are TGTGCCAGCAGTTACGCCCGGGGAATGGCAACTAATGAAAAACTGTTTTTT. Its translation is CASSYARGMATNEKLFF.

This sequence joins TRBV28 and TRBJ1-5; a weak D match, TRBD1 (5 bases). The length of the CDR3 is 18 residues. The germline V and J ends were trimmed by 5 bases and 0 bases, with 20 bases remaining between them. CDR1 and CDR2 (germline): MDHEN, SYDVKM. The CDR3 loop is CASSLVPGRPLSNQPQHF. The DNA for the CDR3 is TGTGCCAGCAGTCTAGTGCCAGGGCGTCCCCTTAGCAATCAGCCCCAGCATTTT.

The J gene is TRBJ2-1, the V gene TRBV30, with a possible D match to TRBD2 (6 bases). Germline CDR1 GTSNPN, CDR2 SVGIG (reference sequence). The CDR3 has 12 amino acids. Trimming shortened V by 4 bases and J by 8 bases, and 12 bases separated the two germline ends. CDR3 DNA sequence: TGTGCCTGGACTTTCGGGGGAGATGAGCAGTTCTTC. This gives the protein CAWTFGGDEQFF.

The chain couples TRBV28 to TRBJ2-7; tentative D call: TRBD2 (6 bases). This CDR3 spans 12 amino acids. Germline CDR1 reads MDHEN; CDR2 reads SYDVKM. Trimming took off 6 bases at V and 6 bases at J, with 12 bases between the two ends. Written as DNA, the CDR3 is TGTGCCAGCAGGCTCCCGGGAGCCGAGCAGTACTTC. Residues: CASRLPGAEQYF.

About this clone: This could be a read error, since a much larger clone is one nucleotide away. The sample contains more than one DNA sequence encoding this CDR3. This sequence joins TRBV6-4 and TRBJ1-5; D gene unclear. The CDR3 loop spans 13 amino acids. Germline V lookup: CDR1 MRHNA, CDR2 SNTAGT. V lost 3 bases, J lost 1 base, and 4 bases lay in between. The CDR3 reads CASSEGSNQPQHF. As DNA, the CDR3 is TGTGCCAGCAGTGAAGGCAGCAATCAGCCCCAGCATTTT.

The V gene is TRBV28, the J gene TRBJ2-7, with D perhaps matching TRBD1 (6 bases). CDR1 MDHEN and CDR2 SYDVKM come from the germline V gene. This CDR3 has 15 amino acids. Trimming removed 4 bases from V and 2 bases from J, with 15 bases in between. CDR3 residues: CASSYGRGLPYEQYF. The CDR3 region has the DNA TGTGCCAGCAGTTACGGCAGGGGCTTACCCTACGAGCAGTACTTC. Based on the CDR3 plus reference TRBV28 and TRBJ2-7, the full variable domain is DVKVTQSSRYLVKRTGEKVFLECVQDMDHENMFWYRQDPGLGLRLIYFSYDVKMKEKGDIPEGYSVSREKKERFSLILESASTNQTSMYLCASSYGRGLPYEQYFGPGTRLTVT.

V usage is TRBV29-1 and J usage is TRBJ2-1; D is unclear. V was pared by 4 bases and J by 6 bases, with 13 bases between. This CDR3 has 13 amino acids. Germline V gene data show CDR1 as SQVTM and CDR2 as ANQGSEA. CDR3 in DNA: TGCAGCGTTGCAATTCCCCTAAGCAATGAGCAGTTCTTC. Translating gives CSVAIPLSNEQFF.

The rearrangement links TRBV6-5 to TRBJ1-1, with TRBD1 matching 9 bases. V was pared by 6 bases and J by 4 bases, with 9 bases of the junction left unmatched. This CDR3 comprises 15 residues. The germline V gene encodes CDR1 MNHEY and CDR2 SVGAGI. This chain's CDR3 is CASRQGQGSSTEAFF. CDR3 nucleotides: TGTGCCAGCAGGCAGGGACAGGGATCTAGCACTGAAGCTTTCTTT.

The CDR3 DNA reads TGTGCCAGCAGCCCAGACAGGGCAGGGCAGCCCCAGCATTTT. This translates into CASSPDRAGQPQHF. The V and J genes are TRBV7-2 and TRBJ1-5; 7 nucleotides line up with TRBD1. The CDR3 runs 14 residues. Per the germline V gene, CDR1 is SGHTA and CDR2 is FQGNSA. J gave up 7 bases and V 5 bases, and 8 bases lay outside the gene matches. The variable domain in full, with the rest retrieved from reference TRBV7-2 and TRBJ1-5, is GAGVSQSPSNKVTEKGKDVELRCDPISGHTALYWYRQSLGQGLEFLIYFQGNSAPDKSGLPSDRFSAERTGGSVSTLTIQRTQQEDSAVYLCASSPDRAGQPQHFGDGTRLSIL.

The chain has TRBV18 and TRBJ2-2; maybe TRBD1 (6 bases). Between the trimmed V and J ends, which lost 4 bases and 7 bases, there was a span of 16 bases. This CDR3 contains 15 residues. The germline gives CDR1 KGHSH, CDR2 LQKENI. The CDR3 protein is CASSLPGQWSGELFF. Here the CDR3 DNA reads TGTGCCAGCTCACTACCAGGACAGTGGAGCGGGGAGCTGTTTTTT.

In regard to this clone: As the CDR3 is not closed by the conserved phenylalanine or tryptophan, this likely results from a read error. V gene TRBV29-1 combines with J gene TRBJ1-2; D might be TRBD1 (5 bases). Trimming took 8 bases from V and 2 from J, leaving 9 bases between them. The CDR3 is 11 residues long. Germline loops: CDR1 SQVTM, CDR2 ANQGSEA. CDR3 region: CSSWDNYGYTL. The CDR3 nucleotides are TGCAGCTCATGGGACAACTATGGCTACACCCTC.

This clone occurred once. V gene TRBV6-5 combines with J gene TRBJ2-5, with 12 positions matching TRBD2. Germline V lookup: CDR1 MNHEY, CDR2 SVGAGI. J was trimmed by 6 bases and V by 8 bases; bases with no gene match: 4. This CDR3 spans 13 amino acids. CDR3 region: CASSTSGRKTQYF. The DNA for the CDR3 is TGTGCCAGCTCCACTAGCGGGAGGAAGACCCAGTACTTC.

The chain employs TRBV7-2 and TRBJ1-5, with D possibly matching TRBD1 (5 bases). V was trimmed by 3 bases and J by 0 bases, leaving 9 bases between them. Germline V gene lookup returns CDR1 SGHTA and CDR2 FQGNSA. This CDR3 has 15 residues. The CDR3 loop reads CASSFFQGSNQPQHF. The DNA for the CDR3 is TGTGCCAGCAGCTTTTTCCAGGGTAGCAATCAGCCCCAGCATTTT.

This CDR3 is CASSSGGSGKAFF. For the CDR3, the DNA is TGTGCCAGCAGCTCGGGGGGGTCGGGGAAAGCTTTCTTT. V gene TRBV7-8 combines with J gene TRBJ1-1; D may be TRBD1 (5 bases). The CDR3 is made up of 13 amino acids. Looked up from germline, CDR1 is SGHVS and CDR2 is FQNEAQ. V was clipped by 4 bases and J by 9 bases, with 15 bases between them.

This chain uses TRBV6-2 or TRBV6-3 with TRBJ1-1, with D unclear. Looked up from germline, CDR1 is MNHEY and CDR2 is SVGEGT. V was cut by 5 bases and J by 2 bases, with 9 bases left in between. This CDR3 is 13 amino acids long. Written as DNA, the CDR3 is TGTGCCAGCAGTAACCGTCTTAACACTGAAGCTTTCTTT. Protein product: CASSNRLNTEAFF.

The J gene is TRBJ1-1, the V gene TRBV6-5; D is uncertain. CDR3 length: 16 residues. V lost 0 bases, J lost 0 bases, and 11 bases lay in between. CDR1 is MNHEY, CDR2 SVGAGI, per germline. CDR3 loop: CASSYSVSGVNTEAFF. In DNA, the CDR3 is TGTGCCAGCAGTTACTCGGTTTCTGGGGTGAACACTGAAGCTTTCTTT.

This chain joins TRBV2 and TRBJ2-1; D possibly corresponds to TRBD2 (6 bases). The length of the CDR3 is 17 residues. Germline CDR1 is SNHLY and CDR2 is FYNNEI. The V gene lost 6 bases and the J gene lost 3 bases, with 21 bases spanning the gap. CDR3 nucleotides: TGTGCCAGCAGAGCCAGAGGGAGGCTTGGCTACTACAATGAGCAGTTCTTC. It is translated as CASRARGRLGYYNEQFF. Filled out from reference TRBV2 and TRBJ2-1, the complete variable domain reads EPEVTQTPSHQVTQMGQEVILRCVPISNHLYFYWYRQILGQKVEFLVSFYNNEISEKSEIFDDQFSVERPDGSNFTLKIRSTKLEDSAMYFCASRARGRLGYYNEQFFGPGTRLTVL.

The rearrangement links TRBV5-6 to TRBJ2-1; D possibly corresponds to TRBD2 (6 bases). Trimming removed 0 bases from V and 3 bases from J, with 13 bases in between. CDR3 size: 16 residues. Per the germline V gene, CDR1 is SGHDT and CDR2 is YYEEEE. The CDR3 bases are TGTGCCAGCAGCTTGGTGACGCGGGGCGACTACAATGAGCAGTTCTTC. Its protein is CASSLVTRGDYNEQFF.

This chain connects TRBV4-1 to TRBJ2-7; TRBD2 aligns across 8 bases. Germline values: CDR1 MGHRA, CDR2 YSYEKL. The CDR3 is made up of 18 amino acids. V was clipped by 4 bases and J by 2 bases; unmatched bases: 16. The chain's CDR3 is CASSLRLASAKTAYEQYF. Written as DNA, the CDR3 is TGCGCCAGCAGCCTCCGACTAGCGAGTGCCAAAACGGCCTACGAGCAGTACTTC.

This sequence joins TRBV21-1 and TRBJ2-3; the table's D call TRBD2 went unverified against the DNA. TRBV21-1 represents a pseudogene. There are 18 residues in the CDR3. The CDR3 region has the DNA TGTGCCAGCAGCAAAAGGGTCGGGGGGGTGGTGAGTTCAGATACGCAGTATTTT. It is translated as CASSKRVGGVVSSDTQYF.

The V gene is TRBV6-2 or TRBV6-3, the J gene TRBJ2-3; TRBD2 matches 15 bases. CDR3 length equals 17 residues. CDR1 is MNHEY and CDR2 is SVGEGT in the germline V gene. Unmatched junction bases numbered 3, after V lost 2 bases and J lost 3 bases. In DNA, the CDR3 is TGTGCCAGCAGTTACGGACTAGCGGGAGGGCCAACAGATACGCAGTATTTT. Amino acid sequence: CASSYGLAGGPTDTQYF.

The DNA of the CDR3 is TGTGCCAGCAGTTTAGGGCTTCGGGCCAGTAATTCACCCCTCCACTTT. It encodes CASSLGLRASNSPLHF. The chain combines TRBV28 with TRBJ1-6; D unclear. In germline, CDR1 is MDHEN, CDR2 SYDVKM. V was cut by 2 bases and J by 6 bases, with 14 bases left in between. This CDR3 has 16 amino acids.